The 7 T cell receptor beta chains in this list originate from one sample, sequenced in a study of early T cells in non-severe SARS-CoV-2 infection. In TCRdb, the 5' RACE reads were re-called with MiXCR into one record per CDR3 protein. Here the sample spans fewer than 55,000 distinct CDR3 sequences, approximately 11% being singletons. Sequenced input: whole blood. Receptor source: an adult who was a healthcare worker with PCR-confirmed SARS-CoV-2 infection or an uninfected control (not recorded which).

This clonotype was counted at least ten times. V usage is TRBV5-4 and J usage is TRBJ2-1; D unclear. The CDR3 has 13 residues. V lost 1 base to trimming and J lost 4 bases, with 6 bases between them. Looked up from germline, CDR1 is SGHNT and CDR2 is YYREEE (reference sequence). The CDR3 nucleotides are TGTGCCAGCAGCTTGAAATTGTACAATGAGCAGTTCTTC. This gives the protein CASSLKLYNEQFF.

In this sample, this clonotype turned up many times. The genes are TRBV6-6 and TRBJ2-1, with D tentatively TRBD2 (5 bases). The CDR3 contains 17 residues. The germline V gene has CDR1 MNHNY and CDR2 SVGAGI (reference sequence). The germline V and J ends were trimmed by 0 bases and 4 bases, with 16 bases remaining between them. The CDR3: CASSYSPTAGLYNEQFF. The CDR3 nucleotides read TGTGCCAGCAGTTACTCTCCTACGGCAGGACTGTACAATGAGCAGTTCTTC.

With respect to this clonotype: A much larger clone is a single base away; this may be a read error. The rearrangement joins TRBV12-3 or TRBV12-4 to TRBJ2-7; the D gene is possibly TRBD2 (5 bases). This CDR3 is built from 14 residues. The CDR3: CTSSFRNRGTTQYF. The CDR3 region has the DNA TGTACCAGCTCCTTCCGAAATCGGGGAACTACTCAGTACTTC.

The V and J genes are TRBV7-2 and TRBJ2-7, with 9 bases aligning to TRBD2. The J segment lost 7 bases and the V segment lost 7 bases, leaving 17 bases of the junction unmatched. This CDR3 region has 16 residues. Looked up from germline, CDR1 is SGHTA and CDR2 is FQGNSA. The chain's CDR3 is CASTPAGGWNLREQYF. The CDR3 coding sequence is TGTGCCAGCACGCCAGCGGGGGGTTGGAATTTGAGGGAGCAGTACTTC.

This clonotype was seen only a few times. This chain joins TRBV18 and TRBJ2-7; maybe TRBD2 (5 bases). CDR3 length equals 13 residues. Germline CDR1 reads KGHSH; CDR2 reads LQKENI. V gave up 3 bases and J gave up 4 bases, with 10 bases separating them. CDR3 sequence (DNA): TGTGCCAGCTCACCTAAGAGAGGGTACGAGCAGTACTTC. Its translation is CASSPKRGYEQYF. The full variable domain, its missing parts supplied by reference TRBV18 and TRBJ2-7, is NAGVMQNPRHLVRRRGQEARLRCSPMKGHSHVYWYRQLPEEGLKFMVYLQKENIIDESGMPKERFSAEFPKEGPSILRIQQVVRGDSAAYFCASSPKRGYEQYFGPGTRLTVT.

The chain is built from TRBV6-2 or TRBV6-3 and TRBJ2-7; TRBD2 might be the D (6 bases). V gave up 2 bases and J gave up 4 bases, with 18 bases separating them. Per the germline V gene, CDR1 is MNHEY and CDR2 is SVGEGT. This CDR3 region has 16 residues. Here the CDR3 DNA reads TGTGCCAGCAGTTACCCCCCGCCAGGGAGGATGTACGAGCAGTACTTC. Its translation is CASSYPPPGRMYEQYF.

This clonotype was seen many times. The V call is TRBV7-9, the J call TRBJ1-2; perhaps TRBD1 as D (5 bases). Germline CDR1 SEHNR, CDR2 FQNEAQ (reference sequence). V gave up 1 base and J gave up 4 bases, with 13 bases separating them. There are 15 residues in the CDR3. The CDR3 DNA is TGTGCCAGCAGCTTAGGACGGCAGGGACTCTATGGCTACACCTTC. As protein: CASSLGRQGLYGYTF.